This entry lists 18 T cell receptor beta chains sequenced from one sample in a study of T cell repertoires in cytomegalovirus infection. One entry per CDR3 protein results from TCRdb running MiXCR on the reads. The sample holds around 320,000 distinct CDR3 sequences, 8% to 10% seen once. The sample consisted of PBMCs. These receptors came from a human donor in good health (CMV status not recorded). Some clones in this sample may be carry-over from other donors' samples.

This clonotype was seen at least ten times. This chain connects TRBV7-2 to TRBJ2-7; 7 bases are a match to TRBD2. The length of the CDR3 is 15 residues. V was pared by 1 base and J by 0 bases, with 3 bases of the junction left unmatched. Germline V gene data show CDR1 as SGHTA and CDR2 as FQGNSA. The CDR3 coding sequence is TGTGCCAGCAGCTTAGGGGCTAGCGGCTCCTACGAGCAGTACTTC. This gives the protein CASSLGASGSYEQYF.

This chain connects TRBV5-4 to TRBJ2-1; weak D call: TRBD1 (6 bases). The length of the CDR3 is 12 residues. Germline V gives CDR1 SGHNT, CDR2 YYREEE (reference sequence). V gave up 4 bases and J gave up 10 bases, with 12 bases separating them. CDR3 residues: CASSLMRGEQFF. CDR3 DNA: TGTGCCAGCAGCCTAATGAGGGGGGAGCAGTTCTTC.

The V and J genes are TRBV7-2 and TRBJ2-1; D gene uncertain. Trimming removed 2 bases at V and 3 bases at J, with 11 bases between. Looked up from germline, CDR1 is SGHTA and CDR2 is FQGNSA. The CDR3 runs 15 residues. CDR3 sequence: CASSLMTVGYNEQFF. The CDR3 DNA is TGTGCCAGCAGCTTAATGACTGTCGGCTACAATGAGCAGTTCTTC. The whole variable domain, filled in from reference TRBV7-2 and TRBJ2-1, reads GAGVSQSPSNKVTEKGKDVELRCDPISGHTALYWYRQSLGQGLEFLIYFQGNSAPDKSGLPSDRFSAERTGGSVSTLTIQRTQQEDSAVYLCASSLMTVGYNEQFFGPGTRLTVL.

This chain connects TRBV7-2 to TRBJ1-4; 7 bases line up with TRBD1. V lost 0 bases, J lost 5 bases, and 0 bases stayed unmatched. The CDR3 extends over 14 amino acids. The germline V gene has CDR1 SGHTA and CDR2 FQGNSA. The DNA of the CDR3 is TGTGCCAGCAGCTTAGCAGGGGGCAATGAAAAACTGTTTTTT. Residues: CASSLAGGNEKLFF.

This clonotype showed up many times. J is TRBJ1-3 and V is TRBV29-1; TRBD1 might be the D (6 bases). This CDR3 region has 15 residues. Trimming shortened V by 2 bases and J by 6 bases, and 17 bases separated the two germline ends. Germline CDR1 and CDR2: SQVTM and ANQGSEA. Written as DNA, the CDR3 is TGCAGCGTTGAAACAGGGAGAGAAGTCGTAAACACCATATATTTT. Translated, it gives CSVETGREVVNTIYF.

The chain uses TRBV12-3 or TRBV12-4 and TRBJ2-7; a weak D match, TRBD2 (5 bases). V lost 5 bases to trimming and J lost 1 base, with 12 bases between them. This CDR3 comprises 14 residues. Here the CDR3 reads CASSVNGISYEQYF. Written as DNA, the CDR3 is TGTGCCAGCAGTGTAAACGGGATTTCCTACGAGCAGTACTTC.

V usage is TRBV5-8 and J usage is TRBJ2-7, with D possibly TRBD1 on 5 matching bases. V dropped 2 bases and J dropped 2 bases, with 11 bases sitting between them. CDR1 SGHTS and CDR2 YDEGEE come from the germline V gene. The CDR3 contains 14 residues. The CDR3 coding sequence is TGTGCCAGCAGCTTTCATCAGGGAACCTACGAGCAGTACTTC. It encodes CASSFHQGTYEQYF.

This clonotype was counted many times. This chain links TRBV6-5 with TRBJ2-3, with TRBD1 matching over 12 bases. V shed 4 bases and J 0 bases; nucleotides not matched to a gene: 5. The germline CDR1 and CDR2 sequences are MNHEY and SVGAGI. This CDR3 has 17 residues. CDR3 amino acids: CASSSPGQGASTDTQYF. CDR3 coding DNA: TGTGCCAGCAGTTCCCCGGGACAGGGGGCAAGCACAGATACGCAGTATTTT.

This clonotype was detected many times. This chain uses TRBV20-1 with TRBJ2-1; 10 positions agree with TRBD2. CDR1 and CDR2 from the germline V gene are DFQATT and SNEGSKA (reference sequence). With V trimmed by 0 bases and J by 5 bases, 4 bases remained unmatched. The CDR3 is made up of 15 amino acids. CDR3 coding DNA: TGCAGTGCTAGAGATCTTCTAGCGGGAGACAATGAGCAGTTCTTC. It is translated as CSARDLLAGDNEQFF.

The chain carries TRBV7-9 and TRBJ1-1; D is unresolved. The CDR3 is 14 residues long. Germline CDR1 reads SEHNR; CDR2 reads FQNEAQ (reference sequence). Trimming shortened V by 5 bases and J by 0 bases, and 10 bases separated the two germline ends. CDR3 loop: CASSHRTLNTEAFF. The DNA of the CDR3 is TGTGCCAGCAGCCATCGGACCTTGAACACTGAAGCTTTCTTT.

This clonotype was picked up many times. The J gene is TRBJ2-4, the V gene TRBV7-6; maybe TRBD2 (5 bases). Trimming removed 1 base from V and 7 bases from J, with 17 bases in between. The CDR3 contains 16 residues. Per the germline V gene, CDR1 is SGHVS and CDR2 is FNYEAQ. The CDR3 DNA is TGTGCCAGCAGCTTAGTAGCGATGGACCCGGGGAACATTCAGTACTTC. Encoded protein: CASSLVAMDPGNIQYF. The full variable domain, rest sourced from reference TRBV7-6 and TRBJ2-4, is GAGVSQSPRYKVTKRGQDVALRCDPISGHVSLYWYRQALGQGPEFLTYFNYEAQQDKSGLPNDRFSAERPEGSISTLTIQRTEQRDSAMYRCASSLVAMDPGNIQYFGAGTRLSVL.

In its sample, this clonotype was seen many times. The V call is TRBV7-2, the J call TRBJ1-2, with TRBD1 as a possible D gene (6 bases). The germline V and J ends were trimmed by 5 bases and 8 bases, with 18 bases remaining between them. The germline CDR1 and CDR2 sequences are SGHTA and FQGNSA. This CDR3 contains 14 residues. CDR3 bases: TGTGCCAGCAGCGCGCAAACAGGGATGGGGGGCTACACCTTC. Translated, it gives CASSAQTGMGGYTF.

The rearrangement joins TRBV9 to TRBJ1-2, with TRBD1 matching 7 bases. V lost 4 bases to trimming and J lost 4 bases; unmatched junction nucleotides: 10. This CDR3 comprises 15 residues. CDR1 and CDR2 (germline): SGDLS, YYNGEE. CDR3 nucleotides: TGTGCCAGCAGCCCCCGGGACAGCCCTTCCTATGGCTACACCTTC. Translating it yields CASSPRDSPSYGYTF.

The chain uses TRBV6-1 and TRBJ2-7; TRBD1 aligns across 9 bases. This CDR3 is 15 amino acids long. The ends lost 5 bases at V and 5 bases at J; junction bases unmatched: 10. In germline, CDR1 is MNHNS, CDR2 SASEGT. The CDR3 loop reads CASSRGTGRLDEQYF. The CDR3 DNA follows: TGTGCCAGCAGTCGGGGGACAGGGAGGCTGGACGAGCAGTACTTC.

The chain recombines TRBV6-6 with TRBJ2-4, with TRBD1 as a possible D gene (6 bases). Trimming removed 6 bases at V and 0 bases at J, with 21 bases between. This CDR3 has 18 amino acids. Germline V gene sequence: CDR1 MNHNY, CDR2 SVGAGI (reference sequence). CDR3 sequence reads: CASSPGADSTLAKNIQYF. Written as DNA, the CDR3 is TGTGCCAGCAGCCCAGGGGCCGACAGCACCCTAGCCAAAAACATTCAGTACTTC.

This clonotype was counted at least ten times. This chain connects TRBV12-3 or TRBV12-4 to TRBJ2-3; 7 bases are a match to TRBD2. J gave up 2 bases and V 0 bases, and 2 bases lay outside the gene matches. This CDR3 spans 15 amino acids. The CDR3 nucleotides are TGTGCCAGCAGTTTAGCGAGCGGGGCCACAGATACGCAGTATTTT. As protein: CASSLASGATDTQYF.

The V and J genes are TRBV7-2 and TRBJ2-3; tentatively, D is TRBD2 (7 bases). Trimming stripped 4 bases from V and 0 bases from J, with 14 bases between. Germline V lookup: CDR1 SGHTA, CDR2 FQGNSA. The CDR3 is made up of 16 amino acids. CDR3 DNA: TGTGCCAGCAGCTCATGGGGGGGCGGTAGCACAGATACGCAGTATTTT. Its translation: CASSSWGGGSTDTQYF.

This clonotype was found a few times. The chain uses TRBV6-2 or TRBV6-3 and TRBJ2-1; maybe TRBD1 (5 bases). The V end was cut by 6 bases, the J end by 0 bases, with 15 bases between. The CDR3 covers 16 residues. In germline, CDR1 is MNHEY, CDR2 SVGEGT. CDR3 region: CASRPGLSSSYNEQFF. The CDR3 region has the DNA TGTGCCAGCAGACCAGGGCTATCGAGCTCCTACAATGAGCAGTTCTTC.